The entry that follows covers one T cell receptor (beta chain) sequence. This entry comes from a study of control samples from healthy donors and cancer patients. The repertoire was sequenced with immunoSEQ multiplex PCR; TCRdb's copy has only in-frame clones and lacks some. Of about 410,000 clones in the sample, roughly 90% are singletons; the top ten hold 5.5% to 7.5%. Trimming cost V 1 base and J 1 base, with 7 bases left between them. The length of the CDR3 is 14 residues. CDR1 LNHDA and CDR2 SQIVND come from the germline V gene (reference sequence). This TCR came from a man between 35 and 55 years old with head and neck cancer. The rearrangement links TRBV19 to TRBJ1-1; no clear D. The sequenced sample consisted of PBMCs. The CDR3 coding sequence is TGTGCCAGTAGTATAGTTGGCCCGAACACTGAAGCTTTCTTT. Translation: CASSIVGPNTEAFF.